These 10 T cell receptor beta chains share one sample of origin, sequenced in a study of T cell responses to AZD1222 COVID-19 vaccine. Here immunoSEQ multiplex PCR was the method, and the copy in TCRdb shows in-frame clones only, minus some. The sample holds nearly 110,000 clones, roughly nine tenths seen once. The source material was peripheral blood, sampled on day 0 of AZD1222 vaccination. The receptors shown here come from an adult in good health.

The chain couples TRBV25-1 to TRBJ1-4; possible D gene TRBD1, 5 bases. This CDR3 is built from 15 residues. V lost 7 bases to trimming and J lost 2 bases, with 14 bases between them. CDR1 is MGHDK, CDR2 SYGVNS, per germline. CDR3 in DNA: TGTGCCAGCACTGCGACAGACGGTACTAATGAAAAACTGTTTTTT. Amino acid sequence: CASTATDGTNEKLFF.

The chain links TRBV2 to TRBJ1-1; D not certain. From germline, CDR1 is SNHLY and CDR2 FYNNEI. This CDR3 region has 14 residues. V was pared by 6 bases and J by 1 base, with 12 bases between. The CDR3 DNA follows: TGTGCCAGCAGGGCCCAGGACGGGAACACTGAAGCTTTCTTT. Its translation is CASRAQDGNTEAFF. Together with reference TRBV2 and TRBJ1-1, the CDR3 gives the full variable domain: EPEVTQTPSHQVTQMGQEVILRCVPISNHLYFYWYRQILGQKVEFLVSFYNNEISEKSEIFDDQFSVERPDGSNFTLKIRSTKLEDSAMYFCASRAQDGNTEAFFGQGTRLTVV.

The V gene is TRBV5-4, the J gene TRBJ2-3, with D possibly TRBD2 on 5 matching bases. Trimming removed 4 bases at V and 9 bases at J, with 15 bases between. Germline loops: CDR1 SGHNT, CDR2 YYREEE (reference sequence). CDR3 length: 13 amino acids. The CDR3 bases are TGTGCCAGCAGCCCACCTGAGGGTCGAACGCAGTATTTT. This codes for CASSPPEGRTQYF.

This chain connects TRBV28 to TRBJ1-5; 7 bases match TRBD1. CDR3 length equals 18 residues. V lost 2 bases, J lost 1 base, and 11 bases stayed unmatched. CDR1 MDHEN and CDR2 SYDVKM come from the germline V gene. As DNA, the CDR3 is TGTGCCAGCAGTTTAGGGATCAGGGGGGCGACGAGCAATCAGCCCCAGCATTTT. As protein: CASSLGIRGATSNQPQHF.

The rearrangement joins TRBV5-1 to TRBJ2-1, with a possible D match to TRBD2 (6 bases). V lost 7 bases, J lost 0 bases, and 11 bases lay in between. CDR1 is SGHRS, CDR2 YFSETQ, per germline. The length of the CDR3 is 14 residues. The CDR3 region is CASGSGSSYNEQFF. The CDR3 region has the DNA TGCGCCAGCGGTAGCGGTAGCTCCTACAATGAGCAGTTCTTC. Combining the CDR3 with reference TRBV5-1 and TRBJ2-1 gives the whole variable domain KAGVTQTPRYLIKTRGQQVTLSCSPISGHRSVSWYQQTPGQGLQFLFEYFSETQRNKGNFPGRFSGRQFSNSRSEMNVSTLELGDSALYLCASGSGSSYNEQFFGPGTRLTVL.

The rearrangement links TRBV20-1 to TRBJ2-3, with D possibly being TRBD1 (6 bases). The V and J ends lost 6 bases and 0 bases respectively, with 16 bases between them. CDR3 length equals 15 residues. Germline lookup yields CDR1 DFQATT and CDR2 SNEGSKA (reference sequence). Here the CDR3 reads CSASYAGASTDTQYF. The CDR3 DNA reads TGCAGTGCCAGTTATGCAGGGGCCAGCACAGATACGCAGTATTTT.

Comment on this clone: Distinct nucleotide sequences in the sample also encode this CDR3. V usage is TRBV18 and J usage is TRBJ2-7; 7 bases are a match to TRBD1. The ends lost 3 bases at V and 3 bases at J; junction bases unmatched: 5. This CDR3 has 14 residues. The germline gives CDR1 KGHSH, CDR2 LQKENI. For the CDR3, the DNA is TGTGCCAGCTCACCCCGGGACAGAGACTACGAGCAGTACTTC. The encoded protein is CASSPRDRDYEQYF.

This clone appeared a few times. The chain recombines TRBV24-1 with TRBJ2-2, with D uncertain. Germline CDR1 is KGHDR and CDR2 is SFDVKD. V was shortened by 4 bases and J by 3 bases, with 5 bases between the two germline ends. The CDR3 totals 13 residues. The CDR3 DNA follows: TGTGCCACCAGTGACCAATACACCGGGGAGCTGTTTTTT. The encoded protein is CATSDQYTGELFF.

Concerning this clone: An end of the junction does not agree with germline; a read error may underlie this. The genes are TRBV11-1 and TRBJ2-3; 10 bases agree with TRBD2. This CDR3 has 15 residues. The germline V gene encodes CDR1 SGHAT and CDR2 FQDESV (reference sequence). The CDR3 sequence: CASNLLAGYQDTQYF. The CDR3, as DNA: TGTGCCAGCAACTTACTAGCGGGATATCAAGATACGCAGTATTTT.

The table lists this clone with a count of one. The chain combines TRBV5-1 with TRBJ2-3; 10 bases are a match to TRBD1. The CDR3 runs 17 residues. Germline V gives CDR1 SGHRS, CDR2 YFSETQ. Unmatched junction bases numbered 11, after V lost 4 bases and J lost 3 bases. The DNA for the CDR3 is TGCGCCAGCAGCCTCTGGACAGGGGGTGGTGAAACAGATACGCAGTATTTT. Encoded protein: CASSLWTGGGETDTQYF.